This section outlines one T cell receptor (beta chain) sequence together with its context. Its antigen is unidentified. The data were obtained in a study of siplizumab effects on memory and regulatory T cells. Per sample, 10^5 or so TCR templates underwent assay. TCRdb's table, derived via immunoSEQ multiplex PCR, lists solely in-frame clones and lacks some. Counted here are about 100,000 clones, around 90% occurring once; the ten biggest clones make up around 12%. Findings of the study overall: It seemed that naive T cells were more diverse than memory cells and were major contributors to the alloresponse. Siplizumab significantly reduced alloreactive sequences traceable to unstimulated CD4+ memory cells.

This TCR came from a human donor in good health. The specimen sequenced was non-Treg CD4+ T cells sorted from blood.

The CDR3 region has the DNA TGTGCCAGTAGGGAGAACCAGGAGTCGGCCGGGGAGCTGTTTTTT. It is translated as CASRENQESAGELFF. V is TRBV19 and J is TRBJ2-2; D is unclear. Germline V lookup: CDR1 LNHDA, CDR2 SQIVND (reference sequence). There are 15 residues in the CDR3. Trimming left V 6 bases short and J 6 bases short, with 17 bases between.